This is a list of T cell receptor beta chains from one sample in a study of blood T cell repertoires in COVID-19. Sequenced by immunoSEQ multiplex PCR; TCRdb stores in-frame clones only, minus some. The profile shows over 150,000 clones, around 80% of them singletons. The sequenced material came from peripheral blood. The receptors were gathered from a woman aged 55-75 years with acute or convalescent COVID-19. Both conserved end residues are part of each CDR3. Fields, in order: clone size, D gene, V gene, J gene, CDR3 protein, CDR3 DNA. The D gene is left open where the match is weak. Only some rows state a clone size, as once, few, many or a class for expanded clones.

NA	TRBD1	TRBV6-6	TRBJ1-4	CASSFPGQGNEKLFF	TGTGCCAGCAGCTTTCCGGGACAGGGGAATGAAAAACTGTTTTTT
NA	NA	TRBV5-5	TRBJ2-5	CASSLGVGARRETQYF	TGTGCCAGCAGCTTGGGGGTGGGGGCACGGCGAGAGACCCAGTACTTC
few	TRBD2	TRBV6-5	TRBJ2-2	CASRTGTRNTGELFF	TGTGCCAGCAGGACCGGGACTAGGAACACCGGGGAGCTGTTTTTT
NA	TRBD1	TRBV6-6	TRBJ1-1	CASSPGQVIVNTEAFF	TGTGCCAGCAGCCCCGGACAGGTAATAGTGAACACTGAAGCTTTCTTT
NA	NA	TRBV11-2	TRBJ1-1	CASSFRRDKAFF	TGTGCCAGCAGCTTCCGACGGGACAAAGCTTTCTTT
NA	TRBD1	TRBV27	TRBJ1-5	CASSLRSTGNQPQHF	TGTGCCAGCAGTTTACGTTCGACAGGGAATCAGCCCCAGCATTTT
NA	NA	TRBV30	TRBJ1-1	CAWSVRGEAFF	TGTGCCTGGAGCGTAAGGGGTGAAGCTTTCTTT
NA	NA	TRBV3-1/TRBV3-2	TRBJ2-7	CASSQSPTGRGGSYEQYF	TGTGCCAGCAGCCAAAGCCCTACAGGGAGAGGGGGCTCCTACGAGCAGTACTTC
once	NA	TRBV28	TRBJ1-2	CASSLVNRAGYTF	TGTGCCAGCAGTTTAGTCAACAGGGCCGGCTACACCTTC
once	NA	TRBV6-2/TRBV6-3	TRBJ1-4	CASSYLQYDEKLFF	TGTGCCAGCAGTTATCTTCAGTACGATGAAAAACTGTTTTTT
NA	NA	TRBV19	TRBJ2-2	CASRDNSGELFF	TGTGCCAGTAGGGACAACTCCGGGGAGCTGTTTTTT
NA	TRBD2	TRBV11-1	TRBJ2-5	CASSFPGGETQYF	TGTGCCAGCAGCTTCCCCGGGGGGGAGACCCAGTACTTC
NA	TRBD2	TRBV19	TRBJ2-2	CASNGAGRTGELFF	TGTGCCAGTAACGGGGCCGGGAGGACCGGGGAGCTGTTTTTT
NA	TRBD2	TRBV28	TRBJ2-5	CASLEGGRETQYF	TGTGCCAGCCTCGAGGGAGGGAGGGAGACCCAGTACTTC
once	NA	TRBV9	TRBJ1-6	CASSSEGGSSYNSPLHF	TGTGCCAGCAGCTCGGAGGGGGGGAGCTCCTATAATTCACCCCTCCACTTT
once	NA	TRBV7-2	TRBJ1-3	CASSLRSPGSSGNTIYF	TGTGCCAGCAGCCTCCGGAGTCCGGGGTCCTCTGGAAACACCATATATTTT
NA	TRBD1	TRBV9	TRBJ2-5	CASSVVAPGQVEVETQYF	TGTGCCAGCAGCGTAGTTGCCCCGGGACAGGTCGAGGTGGAGACCCAGTACTTC